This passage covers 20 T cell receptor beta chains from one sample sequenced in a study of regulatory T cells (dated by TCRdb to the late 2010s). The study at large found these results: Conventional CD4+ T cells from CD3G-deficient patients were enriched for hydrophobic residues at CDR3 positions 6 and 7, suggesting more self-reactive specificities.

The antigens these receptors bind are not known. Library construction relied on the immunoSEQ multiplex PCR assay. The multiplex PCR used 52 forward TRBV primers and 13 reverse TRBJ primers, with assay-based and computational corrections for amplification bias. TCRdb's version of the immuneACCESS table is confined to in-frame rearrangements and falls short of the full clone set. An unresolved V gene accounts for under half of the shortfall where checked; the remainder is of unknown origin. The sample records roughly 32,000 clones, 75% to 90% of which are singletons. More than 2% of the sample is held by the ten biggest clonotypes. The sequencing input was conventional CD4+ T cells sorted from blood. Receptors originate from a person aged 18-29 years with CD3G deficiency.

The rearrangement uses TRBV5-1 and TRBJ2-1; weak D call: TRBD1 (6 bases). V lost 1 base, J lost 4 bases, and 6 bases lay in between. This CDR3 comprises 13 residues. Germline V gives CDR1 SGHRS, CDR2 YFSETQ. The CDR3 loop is CASSLTGYNEQFF. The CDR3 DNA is TGCGCCAGCAGCTTGACAGGGTACAATGAGCAGTTCTTC.

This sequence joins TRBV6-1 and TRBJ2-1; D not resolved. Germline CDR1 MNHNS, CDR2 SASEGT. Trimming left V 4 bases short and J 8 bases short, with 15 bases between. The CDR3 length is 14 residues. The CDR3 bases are TGTGCCAGCAGTGCTGGAGATCTGTCGCATGAGCAGTTCTTC. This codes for CASSAGDLSHEQFF.

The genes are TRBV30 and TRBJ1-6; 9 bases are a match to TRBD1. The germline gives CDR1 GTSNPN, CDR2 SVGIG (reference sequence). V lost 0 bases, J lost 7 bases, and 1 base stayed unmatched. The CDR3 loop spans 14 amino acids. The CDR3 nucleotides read TGTGCCTGGAGTGTTGGGACAGGGAATTCACCCCTCCACTTT. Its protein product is CAWSVGTGNSPLHF. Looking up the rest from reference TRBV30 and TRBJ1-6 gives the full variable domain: SQTIHQWPATLVQPVGSPLSLECTVEGTSNPNLYWYRQAAGRGLQLLFYSVGIGQISSEVPQNLSASRPQDRQFILSSKKLLLSDSGFYLCAWSVGTGNSPLHFGNGTRLTVT.

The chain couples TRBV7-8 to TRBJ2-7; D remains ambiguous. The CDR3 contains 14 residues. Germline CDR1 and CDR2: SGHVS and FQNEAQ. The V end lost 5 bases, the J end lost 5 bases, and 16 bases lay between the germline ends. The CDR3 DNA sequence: TGTGCCAGCAGCCGACTTGTTGGGCCCGACGAGCAGTACTTC. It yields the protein CASSRLVGPDEQYF.

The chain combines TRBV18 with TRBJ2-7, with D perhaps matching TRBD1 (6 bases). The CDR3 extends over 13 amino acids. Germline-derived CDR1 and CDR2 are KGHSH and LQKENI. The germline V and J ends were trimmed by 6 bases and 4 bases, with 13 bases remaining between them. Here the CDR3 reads CASSPRDKYEQYF. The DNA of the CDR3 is TGTGCCAGCTCCCCTCGGGACAAGTACGAGCAGTACTTC.

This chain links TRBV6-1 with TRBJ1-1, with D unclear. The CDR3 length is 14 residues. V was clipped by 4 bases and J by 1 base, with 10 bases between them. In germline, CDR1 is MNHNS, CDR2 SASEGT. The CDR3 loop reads CASSARASNTEAFF. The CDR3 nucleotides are TGTGCCAGCAGTGCCCGGGCTTCGAACACTGAAGCTTTCTTT.

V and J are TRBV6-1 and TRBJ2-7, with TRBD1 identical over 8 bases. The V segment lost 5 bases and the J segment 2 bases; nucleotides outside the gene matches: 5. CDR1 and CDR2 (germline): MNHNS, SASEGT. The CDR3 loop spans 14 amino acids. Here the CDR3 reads CASSKDRGPYEQYF. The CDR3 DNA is TGTGCCAGCAGTAAAGACAGGGGACCCTACGAGCAGTACTTC.

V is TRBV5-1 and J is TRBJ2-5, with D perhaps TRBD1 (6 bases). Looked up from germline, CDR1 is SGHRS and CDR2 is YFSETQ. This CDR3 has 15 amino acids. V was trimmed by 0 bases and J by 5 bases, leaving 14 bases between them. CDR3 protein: CASSLAPAGEETQYF. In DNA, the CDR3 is TGCGCCAGCAGCTTGGCCCCGGCAGGGGAGGAGACCCAGTACTTC.

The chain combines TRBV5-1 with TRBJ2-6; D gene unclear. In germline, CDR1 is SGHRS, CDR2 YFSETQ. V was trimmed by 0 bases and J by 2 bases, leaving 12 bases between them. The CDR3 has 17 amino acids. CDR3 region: CASSLGFSQPGANVLTF. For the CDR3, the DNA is TGCGCCAGCAGCTTGGGATTTTCGCAACCTGGGGCCAACGTCCTGACTTTC. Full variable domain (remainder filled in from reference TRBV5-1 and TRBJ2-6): KAGVTQTPRYLIKTRGQQVTLSCSPISGHRSVSWYQQTPGQGLQFLFEYFSETQRNKGNFPGRFSGRQFSNSRSEMNVSTLELGDSALYLCASSLGFSQPGANVLTFGAGSRLTVL.

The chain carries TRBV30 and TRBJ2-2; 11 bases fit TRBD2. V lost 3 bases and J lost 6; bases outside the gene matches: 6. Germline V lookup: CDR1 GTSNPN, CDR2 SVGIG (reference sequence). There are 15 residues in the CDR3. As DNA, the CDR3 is TGTGCCTGGAGAACTAGCGGGAGTTTGGCCGGGGAGCTGTTTTTT. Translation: CAWRTSGSLAGELFF.

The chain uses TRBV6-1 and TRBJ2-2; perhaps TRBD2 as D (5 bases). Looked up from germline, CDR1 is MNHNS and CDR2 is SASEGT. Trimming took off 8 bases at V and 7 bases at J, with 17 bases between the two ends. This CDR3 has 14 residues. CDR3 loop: CASRGGRLDGELFF. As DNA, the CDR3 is TGTGCCAGCCGGGGTGGCAGGCTCGACGGGGAGCTGTTTTTT.

CDR3 in amino acids: CASRQTGVVTEAFF. Written as DNA, the CDR3 is TGTGCCAGCAGGCAAACAGGGGTGGTGACTGAAGCTTTCTTT. The chain recombines TRBV6-5 with TRBJ1-1; 7 nucleotides line up with TRBD1. Trimming took 6 bases from V and 5 from J; bases not matched to a gene: 9. CDR3 length equals 14 residues. Germline CDR1 is MNHEY and CDR2 is SVGAGI.

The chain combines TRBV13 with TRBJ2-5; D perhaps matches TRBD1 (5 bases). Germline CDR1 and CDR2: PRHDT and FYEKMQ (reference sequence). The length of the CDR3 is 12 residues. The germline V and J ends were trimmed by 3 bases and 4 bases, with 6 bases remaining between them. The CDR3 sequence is CASSFRGETQYF. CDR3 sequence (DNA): TGTGCCAGCAGCTTTAGGGGAGAGACCCAGTACTTC.

The CDR3 DNA follows: TGCGCCAGCAGCTTGGGAGCCGGGACAGGGGCCTACGAGCAGTACTTC. Protein sequence: CASSLGAGTGAYEQYF. This chain uses TRBV5-1 with TRBJ2-7; 10 bases line up with TRBD1. Germline lookup yields CDR1 SGHRS and CDR2 YFSETQ. This CDR3 is 16 amino acids long. J lost 2 bases, V lost 0 bases, and 5 bases had no gene match. The variable domain in full, completed from reference TRBV5-1 and TRBJ2-7, reads KAGVTQTPRYLIKTRGQQVTLSCSPISGHRSVSWYQQTPGQGLQFLFEYFSETQRNKGNFPGRFSGRQFSNSRSEMNVSTLELGDSALYLCASSLGAGTGAYEQYFGPGTRLTVT.

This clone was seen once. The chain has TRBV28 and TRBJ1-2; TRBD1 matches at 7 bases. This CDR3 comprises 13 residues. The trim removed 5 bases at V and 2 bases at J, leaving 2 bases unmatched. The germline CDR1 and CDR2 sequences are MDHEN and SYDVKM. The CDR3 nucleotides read TGTGCCAGCAGTCCAGGGGGAAACTATGGCTACACCTTC. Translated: CASSPGGNYGYTF.

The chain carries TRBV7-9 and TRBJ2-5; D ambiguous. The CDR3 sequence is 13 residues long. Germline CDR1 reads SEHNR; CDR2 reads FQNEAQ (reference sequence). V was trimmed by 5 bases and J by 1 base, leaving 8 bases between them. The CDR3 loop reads CASSRGSQETQYF. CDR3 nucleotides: TGTGCCAGCAGCCGTGGGTCCCAAGAGACCCAGTACTTC.

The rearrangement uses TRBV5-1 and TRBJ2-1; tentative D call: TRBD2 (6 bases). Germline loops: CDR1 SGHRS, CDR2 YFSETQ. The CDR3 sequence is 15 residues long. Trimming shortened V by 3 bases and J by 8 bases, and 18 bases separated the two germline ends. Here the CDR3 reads CASSWGPTRGDEQFF. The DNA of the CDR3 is TGCGCCAGCAGCTGGGGACCTACGCGCGGGGATGAGCAGTTCTTC.

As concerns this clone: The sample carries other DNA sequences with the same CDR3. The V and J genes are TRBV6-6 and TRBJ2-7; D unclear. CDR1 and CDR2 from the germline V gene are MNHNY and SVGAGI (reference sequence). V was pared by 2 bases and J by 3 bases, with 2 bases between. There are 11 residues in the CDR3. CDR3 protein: CASSYLYEQYF. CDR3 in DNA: TGTGCCAGCAGTTACCTCTACGAGCAGTACTTC.

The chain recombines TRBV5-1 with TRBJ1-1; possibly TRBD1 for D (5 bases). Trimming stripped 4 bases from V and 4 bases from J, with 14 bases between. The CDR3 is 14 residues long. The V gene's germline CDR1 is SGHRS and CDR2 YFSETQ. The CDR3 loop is CASSPTASLTEAFF. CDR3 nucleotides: TGCGCCAGCAGCCCGACAGCTTCCCTCACTGAAGCTTTCTTT. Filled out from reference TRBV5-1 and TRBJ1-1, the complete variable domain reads KAGVTQTPRYLIKTRGQQVTLSCSPISGHRSVSWYQQTPGQGLQFLFEYFSETQRNKGNFPGRFSGRQFSNSRSEMNVSTLELGDSALYLCASSPTASLTEAFFGQGTRLTVV.

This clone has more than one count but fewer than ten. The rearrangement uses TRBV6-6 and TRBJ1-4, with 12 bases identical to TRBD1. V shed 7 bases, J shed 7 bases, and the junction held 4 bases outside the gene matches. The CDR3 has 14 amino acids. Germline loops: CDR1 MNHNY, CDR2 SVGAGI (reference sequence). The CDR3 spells CASTWGQGAEKLFF. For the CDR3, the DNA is TGTGCCAGCACATGGGGACAGGGGGCTGAAAAACTGTTTTTT.